The clone carrying this T cell receptor (beta chain) was seen many times. The antigen is undetermined. Described time point: newly diagnosed GD, antithyroid drugs for less than 3 months. PBMC-derived RNA was used for the TCR library. Graves' disease diagnosis was established per American Thyroid Association guidelines. This sample is part of a study of regulatory T cells in long-lasting Graves disease. Study-level points and caveats: Newly diagnosed disease favored TRBV20-1 and TRBJ2-1 over persistent disease.

Trimming cost V 6 bases and J 3 bases, with 12 bases left between them. The CDR3 has 14 amino acids. Combining iRepertoire HTBI primers with Arm-PCR of CDR3 regions, the authors built TCR beta libraries. TCRdb reprocessed the multiplex PCR reads via MiXCR and lists one record per CDR3 protein. The table includes around 500,000 distinct CDR3 sequences, 12% detected once. The sample was also linked to a second study, of T cells in Graves' hyperthyroidism and ophthalmopathy.

This clonotype was obtained from a woman in her thirties with Graves disease. The rearrangement uses TRBV12-3 or TRBV12-4 and TRBJ2-1; TRBD2 might be the D (5 bases). Here the sequenced sample was peripheral blood mononuclear cells (PBMCs), taken at new diagnosis, from a patient treated with antithyroid drugs. The CDR3 DNA sequence: TGTGCCAGCAGCCCGCGAGGGATCTACAATGAGCAGTTCTTC. Its protein is CASSPRGIYNEQFF.